These T cell receptor beta chains were read from a single sample in a study of blood T cell repertoires in COVID-19. The protocol was immunoSEQ multiplex PCR, while the TCRdb copy is restricted to in-frame clones and leaves out a portion. The sample consists of over 350,000 clones, around nine tenths of them appearing once. Specimen: PBMCs or T cells enriched from blood (not recorded which). Receptors originate from a woman in her 50s who had recovered from COVID-19. CDR3s include the opening cysteine and the closing phenylalanine or tryptophan. A D gene is named only where the DNA matches it firmly. Clone sizes are given selectively: once, few, many, or a class where the clone is expanded.

V	size	J	D	CDR3	DNA
TRBV5-1	.	TRBJ1-4	TRBD1	CASSLASGGRDGEKLFF	TGCGCCAGCAGCTTGGCATCAGGGGGCAGGGACGGTGAAAAACTGTTTTTT
TRBV28	few	TRBJ1-6	TRBD1	CASNPPGTENSPLHF	TGTGCCAGCAATCCTCCCGGGACAGAGAATTCACCCCTCCACTTT
TRBV6-5	.	TRBJ2-7	.	CASGTTAYEQYF	TGTGCCAGCGGCACGACAGCCTACGAGCAGTACTTC
TRBV4-3	.	TRBJ1-1	.	CASSRGHRMNTEAFF	TGCGCCAGCAGCCGAGGGCACCGAATGAACACTGAAGCTTTCTTT
TRBV5-5	once	TRBJ2-1	TRBD2	CASSRGLLAGDNEQFF	TGTGCCAGCAGCCGGGGCCTACTAGCGGGGGACAATGAGCAGTTCTTC
TRBV2	.	TRBJ1-3	.	CASRGLWSPSGNTIYF	TGTGCCAGCAGGGGTCTGTGGAGTCCCTCTGGAAACACCATATATTTT
TRBV7-9	.	TRBJ2-7	.	CAGMGATYEQYF	TGTGCCGGTATGGGGGCGACCTACGAGCAGTACTTC
TRBV27	.	TRBJ1-2	.	CASSLRRENYGYTF	TGTGCCAGCAGTTTGCGCAGGGAAAACTATGGCTACACCTTC
TRBV6-5	.	TRBJ2-1	TRBD1	CASSRDSYNEQFF	TGTGCCAGCAGTAGGGACAGCTACAATGAGCAGTTCTTC
TRBV19	.	TRBJ2-4	.	CASSIDRLRNIQYF	TGTGCCAGTAGTATAGATCGTCTCAGAAACATTCAGTACTTC
TRBV11-1	.	TRBJ2-2	.	CASSYNRNTGELFF	TGTGCCAGCAGCTACAACAGGAACACCGGGGAGCTGTTTTTT
TRBV7-8	.	TRBJ1-2	.	CASSPLFGAGYGYTF	TGTGCCAGCAGCCCTCTCTTTGGGGCAGGCTATGGCTACACCTTC
TRBV3-1/TRBV3-2	.	TRBJ1-3	.	CASSQEDRNLAIYF	TGTGCCAGCAGCCAAGAGGACAGAAACCTCGCCATATATTTT
TRBV28	.	TRBJ1-5	TRBD1	CASSPGTGYNQPQHF	TGTGCCAGCAGTCCTGGGACAGGGTACAATCAGCCCCAGCATTTT
TRBV28	.	TRBJ2-2	TRBD1	CATSGQPVPGELFF	TGTGCCACCTCGGGACAGCCTGTCCCCGGGGAGCTGTTTTTT
TRBV4-3	.	TRBJ1-3	.	CASSQALSVSGNTIYF	TGCGCCAGCAGCCAAGCCCTGTCGGTCTCTGGAAACACCATATATTTT
TRBV4-3	.	TRBJ1-5	TRBD1	CASSQDTGGVRQPQHF	TGCGCCAGCAGCCAAGATACAGGGGGAGTCAGGCAGCCCCAGCATTTT
TRBV7-2	.	TRBJ1-2	.	CASSLGLVPGTF	TGTGCCAGCAGCTTAGGTCTGGTCCCGGGCACCTTC
TRBV11-3	.	TRBJ2-1	TRBD1	CASSLSLTGGSSYNEQFF	TGTGCCAGCAGCTTATCACTGACAGGGGGAAGCTCCTACAATGAGCAGTTCTTC
TRBV27	.	TRBJ2-3	.	CASSSLSKRDTQYF	TGTGCCAGCAGTTCCCTAAGTAAGAGGGATACGCAGTATTTT
TRBV7-3	.	TRBJ1-5	.	CASSCRDCGNQPQHF	TGTGCCAGCAGCTGCAGGGATTGTGGGAATCAGCCCCAGCATTTT
TRBV7-9	.	TRBJ2-5	TRBD1	CASSSGQVIQETQYF	TGTGCCAGCAGCTCGGGACAGGTAATCCAAGAGACCCAGTACTTC
TRBV9	.	TRBJ2-1	TRBD2	CASSVGSSGTLHPEQFF	TGTGCCAGCAGCGTAGGATCTAGCGGGACACTACATCCTGAGCAGTTCTTC
TRBV5-1	few	TRBJ1-6	.	CASSLTESSYNSPLHF	TGCGCCAGCAGCTTAACAGAAAGCTCCTATAATTCACCCCTCCACTTT
TRBV7-2	.	TRBJ1-5	.	CASSSRTGTLSNQPQHF	TGTGCCAGCAGCTCGAGGACCGGGACACTTAGCAATCAGCCCCAGCATTTT
TRBV7-9	.	TRBJ2-1	.	CASSLSPGYMDEQFF	TGTGCCAGCAGCTTATCCCCAGGATATATGGATGAGCAGTTCTTC
TRBV2	.	TRBJ1-1	TRBD1	CASSVTQGGTEAFF	TGTGCCAGCAGTGTAACACAGGGGGGTACTGAAGCTTTCTTT
TRBV4-2	.	TRBJ1-1	.	CASSQELFLNTEAFF	TGTGCCAGCAGCCAAGAGCTATTCCTAAACACTGAAGCTTTCTTT
TRBV3-1/TRBV3-2	.	TRBJ1-4	.	CASSQEAGIRKLFF	TGTGCCAGCAGTCAAGAAGCGGGCATCAGAAAACTGTTTTTT
TRBV18	.	TRBJ2-4	.	CASSQDKRNIQYF	TGTGCCAGCTCCCAGGACAAAAGAAACATTCAGTACTTC
TRBV19	.	TRBJ2-7	.	CASSIEGRGIYEQYF	TGTGCCAGTAGTATAGAGGGCAGGGGAATCTACGAGCAGTACTTC
TRBV5-1	once	TRBJ1-5	.	CASSLDAGSGPQHF	TGCGCCAGCAGCTTGGATGCGGGGTCGGGGCCCCAGCATTTT
TRBV30	once	TRBJ1-5	.	CASRREGNSQPQHF	TGTGCTTCACGACGCGAGGGAAACAGTCAGCCCCAGCATTTT
TRBV28	.	TRBJ1-2	TRBD1	CASSTPRQGRAF	TGTGCCAGCAGCACCCCCAGACAGGGTAGGGCCTTC
TRBV27	.	TRBJ2-3	.	CASSFAGSTDTQYF	TGTGCCAGCAGTTTCGCGGGAAGCACAGATACGCAGTATTTT
TRBV6-5	.	TRBJ1-2	.	CASSYRDSHSYTF	TGTGCCAGCAGTTACCGGGACTCTCATTCCTACACCTTC